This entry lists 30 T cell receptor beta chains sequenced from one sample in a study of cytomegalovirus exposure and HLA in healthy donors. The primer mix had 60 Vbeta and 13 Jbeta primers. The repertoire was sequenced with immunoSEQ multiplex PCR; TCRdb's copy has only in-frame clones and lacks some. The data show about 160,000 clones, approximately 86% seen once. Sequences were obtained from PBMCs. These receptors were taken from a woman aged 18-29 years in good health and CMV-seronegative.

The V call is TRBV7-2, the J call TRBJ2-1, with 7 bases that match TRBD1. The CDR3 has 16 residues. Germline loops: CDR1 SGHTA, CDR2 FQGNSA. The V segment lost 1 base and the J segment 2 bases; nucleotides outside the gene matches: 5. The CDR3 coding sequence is TGTGCCAGCAGCTTAGAGGGGGCCTCAACCTACAATGAGCAGTTCTTC. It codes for CASSLEGASTYNEQFF.

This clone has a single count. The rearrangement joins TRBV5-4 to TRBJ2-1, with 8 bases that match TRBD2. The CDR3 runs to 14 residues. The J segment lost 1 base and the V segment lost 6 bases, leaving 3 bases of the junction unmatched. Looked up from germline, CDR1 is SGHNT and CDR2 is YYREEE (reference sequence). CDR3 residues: CASKASGSYNEQFF. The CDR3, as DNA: TGTGCCAGCAAAGCTAGCGGGTCCTACAATGAGCAGTTCTTC.

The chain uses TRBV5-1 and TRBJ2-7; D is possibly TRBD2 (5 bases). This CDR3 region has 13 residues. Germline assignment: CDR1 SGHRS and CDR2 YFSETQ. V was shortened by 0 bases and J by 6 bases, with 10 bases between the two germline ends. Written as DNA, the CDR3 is TGCGCCAGCAGCTTGGACGCGGGCTCCGAGCAGTACTTC. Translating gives CASSLDAGSEQYF. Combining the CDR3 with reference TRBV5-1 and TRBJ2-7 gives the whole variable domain KAGVTQTPRYLIKTRGQQVTLSCSPISGHRSVSWYQQTPGQGLQFLFEYFSETQRNKGNFPGRFSGRQFSNSRSEMNVSTLELGDSALYLCASSLDAGSEQYFGPGTRLTVT.

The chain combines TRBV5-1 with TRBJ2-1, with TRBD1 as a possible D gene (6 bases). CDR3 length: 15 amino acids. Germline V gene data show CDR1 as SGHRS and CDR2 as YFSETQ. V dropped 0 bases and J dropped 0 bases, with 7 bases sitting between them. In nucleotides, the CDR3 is TGCGCCAGCAGCTTGGCAGGGGTCTCCTACAATGAGCAGTTCTTC. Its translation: CASSLAGVSYNEQFF.

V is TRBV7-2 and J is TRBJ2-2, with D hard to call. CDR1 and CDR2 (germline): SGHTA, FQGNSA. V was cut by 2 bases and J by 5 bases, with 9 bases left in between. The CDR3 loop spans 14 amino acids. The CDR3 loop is CASSLTPATGELFF. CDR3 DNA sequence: TGTGCCAGCAGCTTAACCCCCGCGACCGGGGAGCTGTTTTTT. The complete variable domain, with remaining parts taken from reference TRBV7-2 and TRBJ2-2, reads GAGVSQSPSNKVTEKGKDVELRCDPISGHTALYWYRQSLGQGLEFLIYFQGNSAPDKSGLPSDRFSAERTGGSVSTLTIQRTQQEDSAVYLCASSLTPATGELFFGEGSRLTVL.

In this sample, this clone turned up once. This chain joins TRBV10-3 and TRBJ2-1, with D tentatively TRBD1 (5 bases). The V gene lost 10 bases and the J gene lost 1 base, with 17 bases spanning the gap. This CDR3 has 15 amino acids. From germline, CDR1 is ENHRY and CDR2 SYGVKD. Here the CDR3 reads CATKADMSSYNEQFF. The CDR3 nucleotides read TGTGCCACAAAGGCGGACATGTCTTCCTACAATGAGCAGTTCTTC.

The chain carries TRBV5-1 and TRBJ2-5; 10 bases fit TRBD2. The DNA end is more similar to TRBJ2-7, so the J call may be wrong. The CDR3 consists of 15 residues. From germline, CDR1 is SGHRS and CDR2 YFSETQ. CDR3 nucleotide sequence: TGCGCCAGCAGCTTGGTTCTAGCGGGGGCCTACGAGCAGTACTTC. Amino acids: CASSLVLAGAYEQYF.

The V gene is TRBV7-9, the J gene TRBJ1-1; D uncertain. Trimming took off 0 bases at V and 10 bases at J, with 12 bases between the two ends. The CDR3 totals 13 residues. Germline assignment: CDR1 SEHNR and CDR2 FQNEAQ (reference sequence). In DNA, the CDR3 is TGTGCCAGCAGCTTAGCGGCAGGAAAGAGAGCTTTCTTT. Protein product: CASSLAAGKRAFF.

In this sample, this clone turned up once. CDR3 in DNA: TGTGCCAGTAGTTACGGACTAGCGGGGGGAAATGAGCAGTTCTTC. Its protein is CASSYGLAGGNEQFF. This chain uses TRBV19 with TRBJ2-1; 14 bases agree with TRBD2. There are 15 residues in the CDR3. The V and J ends lost 5 bases and 7 bases, in that order; junction bases with no gene match: 4. Germline V gene data show CDR1 as LNHDA and CDR2 as SQIVND (reference sequence).

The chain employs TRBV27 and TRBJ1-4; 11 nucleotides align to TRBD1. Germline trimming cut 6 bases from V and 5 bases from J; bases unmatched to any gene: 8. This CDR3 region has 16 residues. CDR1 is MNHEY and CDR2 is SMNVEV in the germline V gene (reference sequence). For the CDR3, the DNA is TGTGCCAGCAGGCTCCGGACAGGGGGCCTAAATGAAAAACTGTTTTTT. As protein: CASRLRTGGLNEKLFF.

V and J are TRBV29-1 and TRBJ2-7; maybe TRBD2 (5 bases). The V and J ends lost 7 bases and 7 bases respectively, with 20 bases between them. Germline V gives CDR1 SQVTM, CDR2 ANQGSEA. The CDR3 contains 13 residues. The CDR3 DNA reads TGCAGCGCATCTGCGGGTTCCGAAGGGGAGCAGTACTTC. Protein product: CSASAGSEGEQYF.

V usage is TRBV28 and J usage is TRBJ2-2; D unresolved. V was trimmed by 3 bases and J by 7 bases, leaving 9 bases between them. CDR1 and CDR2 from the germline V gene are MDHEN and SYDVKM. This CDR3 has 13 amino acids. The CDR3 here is CASSLPPGGELFF. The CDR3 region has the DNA TGTGCCAGCAGTTTGCCCCCAGGCGGGGAGCTGTTTTTT.

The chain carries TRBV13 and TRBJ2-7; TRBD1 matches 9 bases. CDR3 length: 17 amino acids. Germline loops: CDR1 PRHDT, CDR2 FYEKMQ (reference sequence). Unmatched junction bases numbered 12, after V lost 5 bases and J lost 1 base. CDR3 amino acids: CASSIQIGTGISYEQYF. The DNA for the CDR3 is TGTGCCAGCAGCATCCAAATTGGGACAGGGATTTCCTACGAGCAGTACTTC.

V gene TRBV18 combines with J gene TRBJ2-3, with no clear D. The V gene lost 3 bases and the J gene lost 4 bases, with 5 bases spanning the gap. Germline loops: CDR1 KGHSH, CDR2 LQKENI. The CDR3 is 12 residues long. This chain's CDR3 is CASSPPADTQYF. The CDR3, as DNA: TGTGCCAGCTCACCCCCCGCAGATACGCAGTATTTT.

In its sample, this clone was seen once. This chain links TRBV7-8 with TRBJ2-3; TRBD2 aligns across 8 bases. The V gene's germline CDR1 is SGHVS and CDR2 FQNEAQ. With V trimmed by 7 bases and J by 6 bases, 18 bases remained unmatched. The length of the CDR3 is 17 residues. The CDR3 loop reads CASKPGRRGGMLDTQYF. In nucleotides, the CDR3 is TGTGCCAGCAAGCCGGGTAGACGGGGGGGCATGTTGGATACGCAGTATTTT.

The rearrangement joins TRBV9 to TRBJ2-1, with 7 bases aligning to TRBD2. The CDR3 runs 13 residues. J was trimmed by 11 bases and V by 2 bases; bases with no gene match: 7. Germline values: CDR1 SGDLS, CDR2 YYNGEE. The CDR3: CASSVVTSVQQFF. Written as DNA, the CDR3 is TGTGCCAGCAGCGTTGTAACTAGCGTTCAGCAGTTCTTC.

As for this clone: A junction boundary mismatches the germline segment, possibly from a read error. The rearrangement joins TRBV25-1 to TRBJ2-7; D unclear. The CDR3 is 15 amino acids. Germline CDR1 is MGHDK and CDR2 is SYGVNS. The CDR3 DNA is TGTGCCAGCAGGGAATACACAGTACCCTCCTACGAGCAGTACTTC. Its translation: CASREYTVPSYEQYF.

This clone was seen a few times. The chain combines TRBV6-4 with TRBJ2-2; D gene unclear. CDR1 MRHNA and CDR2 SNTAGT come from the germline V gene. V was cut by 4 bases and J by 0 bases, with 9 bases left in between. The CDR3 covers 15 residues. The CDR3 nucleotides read TGTGCCAGCAGTGCTGAGGAAGCGAACACCGGGGAGCTGTTTTTT. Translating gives CASSAEEANTGELFF.

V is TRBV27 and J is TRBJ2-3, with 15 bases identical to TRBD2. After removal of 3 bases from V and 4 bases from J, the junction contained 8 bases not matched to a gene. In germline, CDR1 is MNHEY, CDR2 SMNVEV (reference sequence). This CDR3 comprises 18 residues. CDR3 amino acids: CASSLEGLAGGLSDTQYF. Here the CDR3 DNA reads TGTGCCAGCAGTTTGGAGGGACTAGCGGGAGGATTATCAGATACGCAGTATTTT.

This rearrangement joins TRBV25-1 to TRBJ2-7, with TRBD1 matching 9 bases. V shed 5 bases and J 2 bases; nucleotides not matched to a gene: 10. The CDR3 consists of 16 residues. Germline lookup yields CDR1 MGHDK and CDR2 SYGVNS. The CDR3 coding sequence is TGTGCCAGCAGTCCGACTTCCGGGACAGGGACCTACGAGCAGTACTTC. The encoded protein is CASSPTSGTGTYEQYF.

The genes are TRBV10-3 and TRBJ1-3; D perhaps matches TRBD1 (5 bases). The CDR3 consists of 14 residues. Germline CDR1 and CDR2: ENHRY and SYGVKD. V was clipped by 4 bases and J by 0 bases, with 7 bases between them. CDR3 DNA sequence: TGTGCCATCAGTGTCGACAGCTCTGGAAACACCATATATTTT. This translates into CAISVDSSGNTIYF.

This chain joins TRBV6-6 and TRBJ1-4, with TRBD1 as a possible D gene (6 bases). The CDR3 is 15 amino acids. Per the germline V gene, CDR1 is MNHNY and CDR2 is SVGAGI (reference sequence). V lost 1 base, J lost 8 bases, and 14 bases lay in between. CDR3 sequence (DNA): TGTGCCAGCAGTTACTTCAGGGGAGGGGGGGAAAAACTGTTTTTT. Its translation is CASSYFRGGGEKLFF.

The CDR3 DNA reads as TGTGCCAGCAGCGTAGGAGACAGCTCCTACGAGCAGTACTTC. It translates to CASSVGDSSYEQYF. The J gene is TRBJ2-5, the V gene TRBV9; a possible D gene is TRBD1 (5 bases). TRBJ2-7 matches the DNA end more closely, so the J call is doubtful. CDR1 and CDR2 from the germline V gene are SGDLS and YYNGEE. The CDR3 sequence is 14 residues long.

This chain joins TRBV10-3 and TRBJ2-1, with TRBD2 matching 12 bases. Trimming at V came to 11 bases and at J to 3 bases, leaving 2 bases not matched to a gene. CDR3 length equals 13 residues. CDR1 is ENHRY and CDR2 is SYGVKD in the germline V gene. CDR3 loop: CAGGLAGYNEQFF. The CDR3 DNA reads TGTGCCGGGGGACTAGCGGGCTACAATGAGCAGTTCTTC.

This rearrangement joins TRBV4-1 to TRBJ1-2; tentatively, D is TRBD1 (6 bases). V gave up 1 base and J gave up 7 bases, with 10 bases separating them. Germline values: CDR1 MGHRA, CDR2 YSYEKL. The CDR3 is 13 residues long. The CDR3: CASSQAQGSGYTF. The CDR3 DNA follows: TGCGCCAGCAGCCAAGCACAGGGATCTGGCTACACCTTC.

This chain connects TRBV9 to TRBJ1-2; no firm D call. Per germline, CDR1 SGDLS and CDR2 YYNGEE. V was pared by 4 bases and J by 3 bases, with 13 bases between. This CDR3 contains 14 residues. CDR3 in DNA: TGTGCCAGCAGCTACACGGGGTCCGACTATGGCTACACCTTC. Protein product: CASSYTGSDYGYTF.

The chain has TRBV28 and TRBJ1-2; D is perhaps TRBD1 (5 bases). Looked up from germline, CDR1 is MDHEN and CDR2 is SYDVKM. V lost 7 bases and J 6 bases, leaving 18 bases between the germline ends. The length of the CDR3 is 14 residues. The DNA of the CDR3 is TGTGCCAGCAAGGTGGCGGGGGTTTTTGATGGCTACACCTTC. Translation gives CASKVAGVFDGYTF.

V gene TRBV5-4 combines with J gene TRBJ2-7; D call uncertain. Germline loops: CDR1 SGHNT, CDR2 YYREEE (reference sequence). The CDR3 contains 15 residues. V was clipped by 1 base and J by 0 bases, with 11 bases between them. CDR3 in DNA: TGTGCCAGCAGCTTGCCGCGAATTGACTCCTACGAGCAGTACTTC. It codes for CASSLPRIDSYEQYF.

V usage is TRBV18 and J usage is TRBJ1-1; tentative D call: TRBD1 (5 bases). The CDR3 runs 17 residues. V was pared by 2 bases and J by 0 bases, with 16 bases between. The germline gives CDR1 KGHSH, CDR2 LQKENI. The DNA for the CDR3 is TGTGCCAGCTCACCATCGATTAGCCACAGGATGAACACTGAAGCTTTCTTT. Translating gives CASSPSISHRMNTEAFF.

The CDR3 loop reads CASRYPEGGTKWCYTF. CDR3 DNA sequence: TGTGCCAGCCGCTATCCGGAGGGGGGGACTAAGTGGTGCTACACCTTC. V is TRBV28 and J is TRBJ1-2; tentative D call: TRBD1 (6 bases). The CDR3 length is 16 residues. Germline assignment: CDR1 MDHEN and CDR2 SYDVKM. V was shortened by 8 bases and J by 9 bases, with 28 bases between the two germline ends.